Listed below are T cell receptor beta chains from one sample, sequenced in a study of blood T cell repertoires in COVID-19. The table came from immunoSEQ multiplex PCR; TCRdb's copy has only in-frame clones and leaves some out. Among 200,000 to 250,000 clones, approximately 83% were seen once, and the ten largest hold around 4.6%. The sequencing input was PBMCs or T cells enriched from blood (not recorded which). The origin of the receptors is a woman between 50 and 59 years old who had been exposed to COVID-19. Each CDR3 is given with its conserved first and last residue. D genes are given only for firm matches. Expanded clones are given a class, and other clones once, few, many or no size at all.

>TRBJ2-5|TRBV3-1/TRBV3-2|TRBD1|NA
TGTGCCAGCAGCGCCGGGGACAGGGTCGTGGAGACCCAGTACTTC
CASSAGDRVVETQYF
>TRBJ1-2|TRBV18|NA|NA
TGTGCCAGCTCACCAGATCAGGAGGTCCGTGGCTACACCTTC
CASSPDQEVRGYTF
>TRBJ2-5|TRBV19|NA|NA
TGTGCCAGTAGTATTAGAGAGACCCAGTACTTC
CASSIRETQYF
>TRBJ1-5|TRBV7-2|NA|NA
TGTGCCAGCAGCTTAAAGCCTGATCAGCCCCAGCATTTT
CASSLKPDQPQHF
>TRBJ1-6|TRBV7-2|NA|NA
TGTGCCAGCAGCCCCGGGAGCTCCTATAATTCACCCCTCCACTTT
CASSPGSSYNSPLHF
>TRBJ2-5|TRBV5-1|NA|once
TGCGCCAGCAGCTTTAATGTCTTGGAGACCCAGTACTTC
CASSFNVLETQYF
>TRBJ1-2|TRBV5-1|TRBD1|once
TGCGCCAGCAGCCAAGAACCCCAGACAGGGGGCTATGGCTACACCTTC
CASSQEPQTGGYGYTF
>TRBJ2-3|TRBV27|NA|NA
TGTGCCAGCAGTTTATTACTAGGGGGTGGGGTGAGGACAGATACGCAGTATTTT
CASSLLLGGGVRTDTQYF
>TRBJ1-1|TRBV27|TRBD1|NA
TGTGCCAGCAGTTTAGGGCAGGGGGGAACTGAAGCTTTCTTT
CASSLGQGGTEAFF
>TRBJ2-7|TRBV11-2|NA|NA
TGTGCCAGCAGCTTAAACACAGGGAGTAGAGGCGAGCAGTACTTC
CASSLNTGSRGEQYF
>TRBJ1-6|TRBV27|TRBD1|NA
TGTGCCAGCAGTTGGGACAGTGGGAATTCACCCCTCCACTTT
CASSWDSGNSPLHF
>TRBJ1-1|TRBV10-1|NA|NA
TGCGCCAGCAGTGAACAGGAGGGCACTGAAGCTTTCTTT
CASSEQEGTEAFF
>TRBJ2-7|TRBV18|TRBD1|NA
TGTGCCAGCTCACGTGGGGACAGCTCCTACGAGCAGTACTTC
CASSRGDSSYEQYF
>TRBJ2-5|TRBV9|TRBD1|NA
TGTGCCAGCAGCGCAGGACAGGGGAGGGAGACCCAGTACTTC
CASSAGQGRETQYF
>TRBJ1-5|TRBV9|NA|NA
TGTGCCAGCAGCGCTCCCGGGGGAGCCCAGCATTTT
CASSAPGGAQHF
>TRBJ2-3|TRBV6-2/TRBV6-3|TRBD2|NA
TGTGCCAGCAGTTACCTAGGAGGGACTAGCGGGCTCACAGATACGCAGTATTTT
CASSYLGGTSGLTDTQYF
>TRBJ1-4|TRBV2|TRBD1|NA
TGTGCCAGCAGTGATACCGGGACAGTCTCCGAAAAACTGTTTTTT
CASSDTGTVSEKLFF
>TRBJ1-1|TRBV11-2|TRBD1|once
TGTGCCAGCAGCTTGGTCGGGGGACAGGAATCGCCTTTCTTT
CASSLVGGQESPFF
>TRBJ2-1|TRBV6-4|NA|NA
TGTGCCAGCAGTGACAGGGGTGACTCCTACAATGAGCAGTTCTTC
CASSDRGDSYNEQFF
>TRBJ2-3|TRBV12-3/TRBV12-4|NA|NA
TGTGCCAGCAGTACGGGGGTCAAGACGCAGTATTTT
CASSTGVKTQYF
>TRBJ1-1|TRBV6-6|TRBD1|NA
TGTGCCAGCACTTTAACACAGGGGCGGGCCACTGAAGCTTTCTTT
CASTLTQGRATEAFF
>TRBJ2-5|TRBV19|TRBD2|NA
TGTGCCAGTAGTGACGGGACTAGCGAAGAGACCCAGTACTTC
CASSDGTSEETQYF
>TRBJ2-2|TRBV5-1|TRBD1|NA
TGCGCCAGCAGCCCCCAGGGACAGGGGTGGGCCGGGGAGCTGTTTTTT
CASSPQGQGWAGELFF
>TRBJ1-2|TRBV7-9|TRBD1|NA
TGTGCCAGCAGCTTAGAGGGGACAGGGAAAAGGTATGGCTACACCTTC
CASSLEGTGKRYGYTF
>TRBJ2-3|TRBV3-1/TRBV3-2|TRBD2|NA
TGTGCCAGCAGCCGGCAGACTAGCGGGGGAACTGATACGCAGTATTTT
CASSRQTSGGTDTQYF
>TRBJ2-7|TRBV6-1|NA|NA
TGTGCCAGCAGTGAACGGTACGAGCAGTACTTC
CASSERYEQYF
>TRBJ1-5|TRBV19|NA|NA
TGTGCCAGTAGTATCCTGGGGGGGGCCGGTAATCAGCCCCAGCATTTT
CASSILGGAGNQPQHF
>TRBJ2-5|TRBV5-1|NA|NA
TGCGCCAGCAGAGACATAGTAGAGACCCAGTACTTC
CASRDIVETQYF
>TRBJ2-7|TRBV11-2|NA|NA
TGTGCCAGCAGCTCTTCTAGGAGGGGCGAGCAGTACTTC
CASSSSRRGEQYF
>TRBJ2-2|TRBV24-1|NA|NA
TGTGCCGCATCGGGACTTCACACCGGGGAGCTGTTTTTT
CAASGLHTGELFF
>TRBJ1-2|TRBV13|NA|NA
TGTGCCAGCAGCTTAGGCGGGGGGGGCGCCTATGGCTACACCTTC
CASSLGGGGAYGYTF
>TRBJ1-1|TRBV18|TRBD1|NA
TGTGCCAGCTCACCTGGACAGGGTTCGGACACTGAAGCTTTCTTT
CASSPGQGSDTEAFF
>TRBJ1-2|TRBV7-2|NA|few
TGTGCCAGCAGCTTAGCTGCGAACTATGGCTACACCTTC
CASSLAANYGYTF
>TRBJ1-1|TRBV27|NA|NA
TGTGCCAGCAGTGATGGGACAAGAAAAAGGGGTTACACTGAAGCTTTCTTT
CASSDGTRKRGYTEAFF
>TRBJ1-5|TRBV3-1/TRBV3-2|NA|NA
TGTGCCAGCAGCCCATACCAGGGGCTATATAGCAATCAGCCCCAGCATTTT
CASSPYQGLYSNQPQHF
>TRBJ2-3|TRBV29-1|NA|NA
TGCAGCGGTAGACAGGCTAGCACAGATACGCAGTATTTT
CSGRQASTDTQYF
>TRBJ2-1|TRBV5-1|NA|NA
TGCGCCAGCAGCTTGGCCGGGGGGCTTTATTACAATGAGCAGTTCTTC
CASSLAGGLYYNEQFF
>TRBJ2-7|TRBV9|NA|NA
TGTGCCAGCAGCACCCGGGACTGGGGCTACGAGCAGTACTTC
CASSTRDWGYEQYF
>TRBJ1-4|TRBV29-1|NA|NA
TGCAGCGTACAACTAGGGACAAGCGCAAAACTGTTTTTT
CSVQLGTSAKLFF
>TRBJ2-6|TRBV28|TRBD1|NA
TGTGCCAGCAGGACAGGGGCCTCTGGGGCCAACGTCCTGACTTTC
CASRTGASGANVLTF
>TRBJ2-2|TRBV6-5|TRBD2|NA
TGTGCCAGCAGTTACGGGCTAGCGGGGGTTACCGGGGAGCTGTTTTTT
CASSYGLAGVTGELFF
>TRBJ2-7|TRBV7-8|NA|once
TGTGCCAGCAGCGCATACAGGGTCCCTACCTACGAGCAGTACTTC
CASSAYRVPTYEQYF
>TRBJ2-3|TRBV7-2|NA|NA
TGTGCCAGCAGCAGGCCAGGGGATACGCAGTATTTT
CASSRPGDTQYF
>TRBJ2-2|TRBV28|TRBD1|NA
TGTGCCAGTTCAACAGGGGGCGTCACCGGGGAGCTGTTTTTT
CASSTGGVTGELFF